Presented here are 9 T cell receptor beta chains from one specimen sequenced in a study of cytomegalovirus exposure and HLA in healthy donors. Sequenced by immunoSEQ multiplex PCR; TCRdb stores in-frame clones only, minus some. The sample shows over 150,000 clones, about 96% of them seen only once. The sequencing input was PBMCs. These receptors all stem from a woman aged 18-30 years in good health and CMV-seronegative.

The rearrangement joins TRBV19 to TRBJ1-1; TRBD1 matches at 8 bases. The CDR3 consists of 15 residues. Trimming at V came to 5 bases and at J to 3 bases, leaving 8 bases not matched to a gene. The germline gives CDR1 LNHDA, CDR2 SQIVND (reference sequence). CDR3 in amino acids: CASSVLDREDTEAFF. In nucleotides, the CDR3 is TGTGCCAGTAGTGTGTTGGACAGGGAGGACACTGAAGCTTTCTTT.

The V call is TRBV4-1, the J call TRBJ2-7, with a weak D call TRBD2 (5 bases). Germline V gene data show CDR1 as MGHRA and CDR2 as YSYEKL. The CDR3 has 13 amino acids. V shed 0 bases and J shed 5 bases, with 8 bases lying between them. CDR3 loop: CASSQDEGDEQYF. The CDR3 DNA follows: TGCGCCAGCAGCCAAGATGAGGGTGACGAGCAGTACTTC.

The chain joins TRBV18 to TRBJ2-2; D is perhaps TRBD1 (5 bases). The CDR3 runs 17 residues. V dropped 3 bases and J dropped 2 bases, with 16 bases sitting between them. Looked up from germline, CDR1 is KGHSH and CDR2 is LQKENI. The CDR3 DNA sequence: TGTGCCAGCTCACCCGCCACCGGACAAGCCAACACCGGGGAGCTGTTTTTT. Translating gives CASSPATGQANTGELFF.

The chain links TRBV7-6 to TRBJ2-1, with 15 positions matching TRBD2. After removal of 2 bases from V and 4 bases from J, the junction contained 12 bases not matched to a gene. This CDR3 is built from 20 residues. Germline V CDR1 and CDR2: SGHVS, FNYEAQ. The CDR3 nucleotides are TGTGCCAGCAGCTTAAGTATAGGGACTAGCGGGGGGCCGTTTTACAATGAGCAGTTCTTC. Translation gives CASSLSIGTSGGPFYNEQFF.

The chain carries TRBV2 and TRBJ1-5; D uncertain. The V end lost 0 bases, the J end lost 6 bases, and 12 bases lay between the germline ends. CDR3 length equals 15 residues. From germline, CDR1 is SNHLY and CDR2 FYNNEI. CDR3 coding DNA: TGTGCCAGCAGTGAAGCGGTCCGGGGTTCTCAGCCCCAGCATTTT. Translated: CASSEAVRGSQPQHF.

This clone was detected only once. The chain combines TRBV9 with TRBJ1-2, with 11 nucleotides matching TRBD1. The CDR3 has 18 amino acids. V dropped 0 bases and J dropped 0; count of bases not matched to a gene: 7. The germline CDR1 and CDR2 sequences are SGDLS and YYNGEE. In DNA form, the CDR3 reads TGTGCCAGCAGCGTAGGGGGGACAGGGGGTTTTGCTAACTATGGCTACACCTTC. Translation: CASSVGGTGGFANYGYTF.

CDR3 sequence reads: CASSSGGQGHGYTF. The CDR3 nucleotides read TGTGCCAGCAGCTCCGGTGGGCAGGGTCATGGCTACACCTTC. This chain links TRBV11-2 with TRBJ1-2; a possible D gene is TRBD1 (5 bases). This CDR3 has 14 residues. Germline V gene data show CDR1 as SGHAT and CDR2 as FQNNGV. With 4 bases removed from V and 6 bases from J, the gap between germline ends came to 15 bases.

This rearrangement joins TRBV7-2 to TRBJ2-2; tentative D call: TRBD1 (6 bases). V was shortened by 1 base and J by 4 bases, with 13 bases between the two germline ends. This CDR3 region has 16 residues. Germline V gene sequence: CDR1 SGHTA, CDR2 FQGNSA. The CDR3: CASSLVVGAVTGELFF. The CDR3 coding sequence is TGTGCCAGCAGCTTAGTAGTGGGGGCGGTCACCGGGGAGCTGTTTTTT.

A single count supports this clone. The chain has TRBV19 and TRBJ1-5; D gene unclear. CDR1 is LNHDA and CDR2 is SQIVND in the germline V gene (reference sequence). The CDR3 covers 14 residues. Trimming left V 7 bases short and J 4 bases short, with 14 bases between. CDR3 region: CASNPGLLNQPQHF. The CDR3 DNA sequence: TGTGCCAGTAATCCCGGACTGCTAAATCAGCCCCAGCATTTT.